The T cell receptor beta chain described here comes from a study of blood T cell repertoires in COVID-19. Trimming at V came to 4 bases and at J to 6 bases, leaving 8 bases not matched to a gene. The CDR3 length is 16 residues. CDR1 is KGHDR, CDR2 SFDVKD, per germline. The data were produced by immunoSEQ multiplex PCR, yet TCRdb's version contains in-frame clones alone and is incomplete. The repertoire includes roughly 55,000 clones, around 87% of them detected once, and approximately 6.9% sits in the top ten. This TCR was recovered from a man in his fifties or sixties with active or convalescent COVID-19. Sequencing was performed on peripheral blood. V usage is TRBV24-1 and J usage is TRBJ2-1; 10 positions agree with TRBD1. The CDR3 loop reads CATSERGQGFFNEQFF. The DNA for the CDR3 is TGTGCCACCAGTGAGCGGGGACAGGGGTTTTTCAATGAGCAGTTCTTC.